Listed here is a single T cell receptor (beta chain). This CDR3 spans 12 amino acids. Trimming removed 6 bases at V and 6 bases at J, with 11 bases between. CDR1 and CDR2 (germline): MNHEY, SVGAGI. Per the original data handling: Researchers report that nucleated cell counts were estimated from reference gene primer amplification. Here immunoSEQ multiplex PCR was the method, and the copy in TCRdb shows in-frame clones only, minus some. The V and J calls and the clone size are those of that table, but D and trimming were determined from the DNA. The sample includes roughly 340,000 clones, 85% to 90% of them seen just once. The data belong to a study of blood T cell repertoires in COVID-19. Background on the study: Both acute and convalescent COVID-19 samples were obtained from the United States, Italy and Spain.

This chain connects TRBV6-5 to TRBJ1-2, with D possibly TRBD1 on 5 matching bases. The clonotype was recovered from a man younger than 30 who had recovered from COVID-19. Sequencing input: PBMCs or T cells enriched from blood (not recorded which). The chain's CDR3 is CASSVRVDGYTF. The CDR3 nucleotides read TGTGCCAGCAGCGTCAGGGTGGATGGCTACACCTTC.